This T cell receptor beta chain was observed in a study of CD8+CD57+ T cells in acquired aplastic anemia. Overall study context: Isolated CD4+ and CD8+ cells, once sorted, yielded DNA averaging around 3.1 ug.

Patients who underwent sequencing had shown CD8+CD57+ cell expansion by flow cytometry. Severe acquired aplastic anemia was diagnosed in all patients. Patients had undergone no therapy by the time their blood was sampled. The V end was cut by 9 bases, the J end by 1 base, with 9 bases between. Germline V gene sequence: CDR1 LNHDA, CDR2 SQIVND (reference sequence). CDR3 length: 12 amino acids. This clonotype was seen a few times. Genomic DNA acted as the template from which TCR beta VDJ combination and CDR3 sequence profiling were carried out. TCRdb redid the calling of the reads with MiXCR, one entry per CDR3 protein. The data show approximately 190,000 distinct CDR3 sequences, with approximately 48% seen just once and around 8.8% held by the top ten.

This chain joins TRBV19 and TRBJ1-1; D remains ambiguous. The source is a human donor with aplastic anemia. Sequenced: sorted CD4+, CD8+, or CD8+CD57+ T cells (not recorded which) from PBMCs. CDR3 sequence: CASQLGNTEAFF. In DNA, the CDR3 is TGTGCCAGCCAATTAGGGAACACTGAAGCTTTCTTT.